Presented here are 27 T cell receptor beta chains from one specimen sequenced in a study of cytomegalovirus exposure and HLA in healthy donors. With 60 Vbeta and 13 Jbeta primers, the PCR was carried out. Clones were sequenced by immunoSEQ multiplex PCR, and TCRdb holds only the in-frame ones, with some missing. The sample carries about 190,000 clones, around 86% recorded once. Sequencing was performed on PBMCs. Source of these receptors: a man aged 25-45 years in good health and CMV-seronegative.

The chain has TRBV28 and TRBJ2-7; no firm D call. V was clipped by 5 bases and J by 4 bases, with 9 bases between them. Per the germline V gene, CDR1 is MDHEN and CDR2 is SYDVKM. The length of the CDR3 is 12 residues. The CDR3 protein is CASSTSVYEQYF. Here the CDR3 DNA reads TGTGCCAGCAGTACCTCGGTTTACGAGCAGTACTTC. The full variable domain, completed using reference TRBV28 and TRBJ2-7, is DVKVTQSSRYLVKRTGEKVFLECVQDMDHENMFWYRQDPGLGLRLIYFSYDVKMKEKGDIPEGYSVSREKKERFSLILESASTNQTSMYLCASSTSVYEQYFGPGTRLTVT.

This chain's CDR3 is CASSQYGVTTEAFF. The CDR3 nucleotides are TGCGCCAGCAGCCAATACGGGGTTACCACTGAAGCTTTCTTT. The gene calls are TRBV4-1 and TRBJ1-1; the D is unclear. V lost 2 bases and J lost 4, with 11 bases in between. Germline V gene lookup returns CDR1 MGHRA and CDR2 YSYEKL. This CDR3 spans 14 amino acids.

The J gene is TRBJ2-4, the V gene TRBV6-5; 7 bases align to TRBD1. CDR3 length equals 14 residues. Germline CDR1 MNHEY, CDR2 SVGAGI. V lost 10 bases and J lost 14; bases outside the gene matches: 20. CDR3 protein: CATTRNRDRDREYF. CDR3 DNA sequence: TGTGCCACCACTAGGAACAGGGATCGCGACAGGGAGTACTTC.

The chain joins TRBV7-8 to TRBJ2-7, with 8 bases matching TRBD1. This CDR3 contains 15 residues. Trimming cost V 6 bases and J 4 bases; bases outside gene matches: 11. The germline V gene encodes CDR1 SGHVS and CDR2 FQNEAQ. The CDR3 reads CASSLGQGPLYEQYF. CDR3 DNA: TGTGCCAGCAGTCTCGGACAGGGACCCCTTTACGAGCAGTACTTC.

This clone occurred a few times. Written as DNA, the CDR3 is TGTGCCACCAGCAGAGTGGCGACTAGCGGGACCTTAGCAGATACGCAGTATTTT. Its protein product is CATSRVATSGTLADTQYF. The rearrangement uses TRBV15 and TRBJ2-3, with 11 bases fitting TRBD2. CDR1 is LNHNV and CDR2 is YYDKDF in the germline V gene (reference sequence). The V segment lost 1 base and the J segment 4 bases; nucleotides outside the gene matches: 10. The CDR3 spans 18 residues.

This clone turned up a few times. The rearrangement uses TRBV29-1 and TRBJ2-1; D is perhaps TRBD1 (6 bases). The germline V gene has CDR1 SQVTM and CDR2 ANQGSEA. V was cut by 8 bases and J by 0 bases, with 20 bases left in between. The CDR3 is made up of 16 amino acids. CDR3 in amino acids: CSISRTALSSYNEQFF. Written as DNA, the CDR3 is TGCAGCATATCAAGGACAGCCCTGAGCTCCTACAATGAGCAGTTCTTC.

The rearrangement links TRBV4-3 to TRBJ1-6, with 9 positions matching TRBD1. V lost 1 base, J lost 6 bases, and 7 bases stayed unmatched. The CDR3 loop spans 17 amino acids. Looked up from germline, CDR1 is LGHNA and CDR2 is YSLEER. CDR3 in DNA: TGCGCCAGCAGCCAAGTTAGCCGGGACAGGGTTAATTCACCCCTCCACTTT. Encoded protein: CASSQVSRDRVNSPLHF.

The genes are TRBV6-5 and TRBJ1-1; D gene uncertain. Germline CDR1 is MNHEY and CDR2 is SVGAGI. The CDR3 runs 15 residues. V was pared by 2 bases and J by 11 bases, with 21 bases between. The CDR3 loop is CASSYGAGIAVVAFF. The CDR3, as DNA: TGTGCCAGCAGTTACGGAGCGGGTATTGCGGTTGTTGCTTTCTTT.

This chain connects TRBV5-6 to TRBJ2-3, with TRBD1 matching 8 bases. CDR3 size: 15 residues. With 1 base clipped from V and 4 bases from J, the junction kept 5 bases outside the gene matches. Germline CDR1 and CDR2: SGHDT and YYEEEE. The chain's CDR3 is CASSLFRGRADTQYF. CDR3 bases: TGTGCCAGCAGCTTGTTCAGGGGGCGCGCAGATACGCAGTATTTT.

The V call is TRBV7-9, the J call TRBJ1-1; 9 bases line up with TRBD1. This CDR3 contains 12 residues. Looked up from germline, CDR1 is SEHNR and CDR2 is FQNEAQ (reference sequence). V was pared by 1 base and J by 10 bases, with 1 base of the junction left unmatched. The CDR3 here is CASSLGQGGAFF. For the CDR3, the DNA is TGTGCCAGCAGCTTAGGACAGGGGGGAGCTTTCTTT.

This chain connects TRBV29-1 to TRBJ1-2, with D hard to call. This CDR3 is 13 amino acids long. Germline loops: CDR1 SQVTM, CDR2 ANQGSEA. V gave up 6 bases and J gave up 3 bases, with 14 bases separating them. The chain's CDR3 is CSVQDPRHYGYTF. DNA of the CDR3: TGCAGCGTACAAGATCCCAGGCACTATGGCTACACCTTC.

This clone showed up just once. J is TRBJ1-1 and V is TRBV28; the D is unclear. This CDR3 has 13 residues. The ends were cut back, 6 bases at V and 1 base at J, with 9 bases in the middle. Germline V CDR1 and CDR2: MDHEN, SYDVKM. For the CDR3, the DNA is TGTGCCAGCAGGCGAGGTGAGAACACTGAAGCTTTCTTT. Its translation: CASRRGENTEAFF. Looking up the rest from reference TRBV28 and TRBJ1-1 gives the full variable domain: DVKVTQSSRYLVKRTGEKVFLECVQDMDHENMFWYRQDPGLGLRLIYFSYDVKMKEKGDIPEGYSVSREKKERFSLILESASTNQTSMYLCASRRGENTEAFFGQGTRLTVV.

The chain joins TRBV11-3 to TRBJ2-5; TRBD2 is a possible D gene (7 bases). Trimming removed 5 bases from V and 5 bases from J, with 15 bases in between. Germline CDR1 is SGHNT and CDR2 is YENEEA. The CDR3 sequence is 14 residues long. This CDR3 is CASSRGGHRETQYF. The CDR3 coding sequence is TGTGCCAGCAGCAGGGGGGGACATAGGGAGACCCAGTACTTC. The full variable domain, rest sourced from reference TRBV11-3 and TRBJ2-5, is EAGVVQSPRYKIIEKKQPVAFWCNPISGHNTLYWYLQNLGQGPELLIRYENEEAVDDSQLPKDRFSAERLKGVDSTLKIQPAELGDSAVYLCASSRGGHRETQYFGPGTRLLVL.

This rearrangement joins TRBV19 to TRBJ2-7; D is possibly TRBD1 (5 bases). This CDR3 comprises 14 residues. Trimming removed 5 bases at V and 4 bases at J, with 15 bases between. Germline V lookup: CDR1 LNHDA, CDR2 SQIVND (reference sequence). This CDR3 reads CASSPLGQGYEQYF. CDR3 nucleotide sequence: TGTGCCAGTAGTCCGCTTGGCCAGGGTTACGAGCAGTACTTC. Looking up the rest from reference TRBV19 and TRBJ2-7 gives the full variable domain: DGGITQSPKYLFRKEGQNVTLSCEQNLNHDAMYWYRQDPGQGLRLIYYSQIVNDFQKGDIAEGYSVSREKKESFPLTVTSAQKNPTAFYLCASSPLGQGYEQYFGPGTRLTVT.

This clone was detected once. The sample carries other DNA sequences with the same CDR3. The rearrangement joins TRBV19 to TRBJ1-1; 8 positions match TRBD1. This CDR3 has 14 residues. V lost 1 base and J lost 5; bases outside the gene matches: 3. Germline-derived CDR1 and CDR2 are LNHDA and SQIVND (reference sequence). The CDR3 spells CASSIARGRTEAFF. DNA for the CDR3: TGTGCCAGTAGTATAGCCAGGGGGCGGACTGAAGCTTTCTTT.

This clone was seen only once. The chain has TRBV19 and TRBJ1-2, with D unresolved. Germline V CDR1 and CDR2: LNHDA, SQIVND (reference sequence). V gave up 2 bases and J gave up 6 bases, with 13 bases separating them. The length of the CDR3 is 14 residues. CDR3 protein: CASSIWSQSDGYTF. Written as DNA, the CDR3 is TGTGCCAGTAGTATATGGAGTCAGTCGGATGGCTACACCTTC.

The chain couples TRBV2 to TRBJ2-7; D might be TRBD2 (6 bases). The CDR3 length is 13 residues. Trimming pared 3 bases from V and 6 bases from J, leaving 12 bases between. Germline V CDR1 and CDR2: SNHLY, FYNNEI. The CDR3 loop reads CASSDGRGSEQYF. CDR3 nucleotides: TGTGCCAGCAGTGACGGGAGAGGCTCCGAGCAGTACTTC. Full variable domain (remainder filled in from reference TRBV2 and TRBJ2-7): EPEVTQTPSHQVTQMGQEVILRCVPISNHLYFYWYRQILGQKVEFLVSFYNNEISEKSEIFDDQFSVERPDGSNFTLKIRSTKLEDSAMYFCASSDGRGSEQYFGPGTRLTVT.

V gene TRBV5-6 combines with J gene TRBJ2-3; tentative D call: TRBD1 (6 bases). V was clipped by 4 bases and J by 1 base, with 19 bases between them. CDR3 length: 17 residues. In germline, CDR1 is SGHDT, CDR2 YYEEEE. Written as DNA, the CDR3 is TGTGCCAGCAGCAGCTACAAGACAGGTTCTGGCACAGATACGCAGTATTTT. As protein: CASSSYKTGSGTDTQYF.

The CDR3 nucleotides are TGTGCCAGTAGTATAACAGTGAACACTGAAGCTTTCTTT. It codes for CASSITVNTEAFF. The rearrangement joins TRBV19 to TRBJ1-1, with D hard to call. Germline V gives CDR1 LNHDA, CDR2 SQIVND (reference sequence). V was pared by 2 bases and J by 0 bases, with 4 bases between. The CDR3 has 13 residues. Complete variable domain (other parts from reference TRBV19 and TRBJ1-1): DGGITQSPKYLFRKEGQNVTLSCEQNLNHDAMYWYRQDPGQGLRLIYYSQIVNDFQKGDIAEGYSVSREKKESFPLTVTSAQKNPTAFYLCASSITVNTEAFFGQGTRLTVV.

The V and J genes are TRBV28 and TRBJ2-5, with 10 bases identical to TRBD2. Germline values: CDR1 MDHEN, CDR2 SYDVKM. The trim removed 3 bases at V and 4 bases at J, leaving 5 bases unmatched. The CDR3 is 15 amino acids. The CDR3 loop is CASSFSSGRTETQYF. The CDR3 DNA reads as TGTGCCAGCAGTTTTTCTAGCGGGAGAACAGAGACCCAGTACTTC.

CDR3 protein: CASSELGLAGVGETQYF. The CDR3 DNA reads as TGTGCCAGCAGTGAATTGGGGCTAGCGGGAGTAGGAGAGACCCAGTACTTC. The chain couples TRBV25-1 to TRBJ2-5, with 10 bases aligning to TRBD2. The CDR3 has 17 amino acids. After removal of 1 base from V and 4 bases from J, the junction contained 9 bases not matched to a gene. The germline gives CDR1 MGHDK, CDR2 SYGVNS.

Points on this clone: This sample includes further DNA sequences coding for the same CDR3. The chain carries TRBV5-1 and TRBJ2-5; D perhaps matches TRBD2 (7 bases). This CDR3 region has 14 residues. Trimming pared 7 bases from V and 5 bases from J, leaving 18 bases between. In germline, CDR1 is SGHRS, CDR2 YFSETQ. DNA for the CDR3: TGCGCCAGCCGCGGAGGGGGGGCTGGGGAGACCCAGTACTTC. Its protein is CASRGGGAGETQYF.

This rearrangement joins TRBV5-1 to TRBJ2-2; 7 bases map to TRBD1. V lost 3 bases to trimming and J lost 8 bases; unmatched junction nucleotides: 10. Germline-derived CDR1 and CDR2 are SGHRS and YFSETQ. This CDR3 contains 15 residues. Here the CDR3 reads CASSWRQGAAGELFF. DNA of the CDR3: TGCGCCAGCAGCTGGAGACAGGGCGCGGCGGGGGAGCTGTTTTTT.

The chain has TRBV4-1 and TRBJ1-1; possible D gene TRBD1, 5 bases. V was shortened by 0 bases and J by 3 bases, with 11 bases between the two germline ends. CDR1 and CDR2 from the germline V gene are MGHRA and YSYEKL. CDR3 length equals 15 residues. CDR3 sequence (DNA): TGCGCCAGCAGCCAAGATCCGCGGGGGTACACTGAAGCTTTCTTT. As protein: CASSQDPRGYTEAFF.

This sequence joins TRBV28 and TRBJ1-5; TRBD1 is a possible D gene (5 bases). CDR1 and CDR2 from the germline V gene are MDHEN and SYDVKM. The V gene lost 9 bases and the J gene lost 0 bases, with 12 bases spanning the gap. The CDR3 loop spans 14 amino acids. The CDR3 bases are TGTGCCAGTGAACAGGAATATAGCAATCAGCCCCAGCATTTT. The encoded protein is CASEQEYSNQPQHF.

The chain is built from TRBV4-3 and TRBJ2-7; 7 nucleotides line up with TRBD1. Germline V CDR1 and CDR2: LGHNA, YSLEER. J lost 4 bases, V lost 4 bases, and 4 bases had no gene match. This CDR3 has 13 amino acids. Here the CDR3 reads CASSLRDSYEQYF. For the CDR3, the DNA is TGCGCCAGCAGCCTCCGGGACAGTTACGAGCAGTACTTC.

J is TRBJ2-3 and V is TRBV7-9, with D maybe TRBD2 (5 bases). The CDR3 loop spans 16 amino acids. V was shortened by 1 base and J by 3 bases, with 14 bases between the two germline ends. The germline V gene has CDR1 SEHNR and CDR2 FQNEAQ (reference sequence). In DNA, the CDR3 is TGTGCCAGCAGCTTAGTACTTTCGGAGGCGACAGATACGCAGTATTTT. Translation: CASSLVLSEATDTQYF.